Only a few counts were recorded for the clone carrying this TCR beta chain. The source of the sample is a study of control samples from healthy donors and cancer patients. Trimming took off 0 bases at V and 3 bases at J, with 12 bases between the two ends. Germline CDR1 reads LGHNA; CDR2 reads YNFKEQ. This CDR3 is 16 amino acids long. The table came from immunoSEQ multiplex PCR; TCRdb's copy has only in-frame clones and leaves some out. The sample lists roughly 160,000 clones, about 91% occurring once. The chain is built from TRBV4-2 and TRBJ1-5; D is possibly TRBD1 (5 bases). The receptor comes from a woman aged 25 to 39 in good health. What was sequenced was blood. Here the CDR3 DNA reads TGTGCCAGCAGCCAAGAGTACGGGGGTAACAATCAGCCCCAGCATTTT. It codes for CASSQEYGGNNQPQHF.